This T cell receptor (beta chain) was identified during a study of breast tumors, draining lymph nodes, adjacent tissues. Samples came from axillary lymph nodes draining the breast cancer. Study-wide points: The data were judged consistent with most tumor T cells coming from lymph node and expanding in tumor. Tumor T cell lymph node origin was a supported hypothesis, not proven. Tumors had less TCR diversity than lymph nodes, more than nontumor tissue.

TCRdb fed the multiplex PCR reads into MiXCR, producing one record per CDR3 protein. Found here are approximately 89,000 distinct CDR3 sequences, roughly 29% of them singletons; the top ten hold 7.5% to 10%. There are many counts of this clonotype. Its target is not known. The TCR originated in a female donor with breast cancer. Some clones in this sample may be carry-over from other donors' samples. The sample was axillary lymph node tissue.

CDR3 in amino acids: CASSPTGPDTQYF. The CDR3 bases are TGTGCCAGCAGCCCAACAGGCCCGGATACGCAGTATTTT. V and J are TRBV11-3 and TRBJ2-3; TRBD1 might be the D (5 bases). CDR1 and CDR2 from the germline V gene are SGHNT and YENEEA. CDR3 size: 13 residues. V lost 5 bases, J lost 6 bases, and 12 bases lay in between.